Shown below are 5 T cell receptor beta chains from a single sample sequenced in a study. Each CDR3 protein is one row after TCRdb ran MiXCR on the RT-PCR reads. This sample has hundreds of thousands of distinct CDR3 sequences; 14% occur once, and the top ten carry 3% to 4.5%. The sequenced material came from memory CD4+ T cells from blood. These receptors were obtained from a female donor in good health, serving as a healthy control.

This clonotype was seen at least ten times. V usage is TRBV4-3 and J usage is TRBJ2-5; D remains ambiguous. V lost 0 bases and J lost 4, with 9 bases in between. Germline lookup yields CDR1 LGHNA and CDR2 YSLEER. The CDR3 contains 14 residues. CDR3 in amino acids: CASSQEWQAETQYF. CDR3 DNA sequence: TGCGCCAGCAGCCAAGAGTGGCAGGCAGAGACCCAGTACTTC.

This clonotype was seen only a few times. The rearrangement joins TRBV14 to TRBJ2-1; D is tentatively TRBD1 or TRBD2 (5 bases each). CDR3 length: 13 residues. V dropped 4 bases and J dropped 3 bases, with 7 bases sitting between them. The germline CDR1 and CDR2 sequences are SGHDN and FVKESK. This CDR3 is CASSRGDYNEQFF. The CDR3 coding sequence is TGTGCCAGCAGCCGAGGGGACTACAATGAGCAGTTCTTC.

The CDR3 reads CASRSSRRGLVGPGYTF. CDR3 nucleotide sequence: TGTGCCAGCAGAAGTAGCAGGCGCGGGCTTGTGGGGCCTGGCTACACCTTC. The chain uses TRBV25-1 and TRBJ1-2; maybe TRBD1 (5 bases). The V end was cut by 6 bases, the J end by 7 bases, with 27 bases between. Germline lookup yields CDR1 MGHDK and CDR2 SYGVNS. This CDR3 is built from 17 residues.

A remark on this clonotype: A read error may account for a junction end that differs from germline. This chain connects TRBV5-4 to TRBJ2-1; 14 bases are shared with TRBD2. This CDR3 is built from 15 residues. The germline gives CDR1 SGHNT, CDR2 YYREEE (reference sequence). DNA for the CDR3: TGTGCCTTGGGCCAAACCGGGACTAGCGGGAGTCAACGGGTCTTC. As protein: CALGQTGTSGSQRVF.

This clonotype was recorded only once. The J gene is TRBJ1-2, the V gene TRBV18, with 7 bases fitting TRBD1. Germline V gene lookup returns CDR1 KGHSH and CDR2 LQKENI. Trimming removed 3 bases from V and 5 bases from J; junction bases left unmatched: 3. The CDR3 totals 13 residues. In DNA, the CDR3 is TGTGCCAGCTCACCGGGGGACAGATATGGCTACACCTTC. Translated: CASSPGDRYGYTF.